The 15 T cell receptor beta chains below come from one sample, sequenced in a study of PD-1 blockade in classical Hodgkin lymphoma. The method was immunoSEQ multiplex PCR; TCRdb's version includes in-frame clones alone and lacks a portion of them. The repertoire includes about 100,000 clones, 80% to 90% of them detected once, and about 20% sits in the top ten. Relapse after autologous stem cell transplantation occurred in every patient, and brentuximab vedotin exposure varied. Here the sequenced sample was peripheral blood mononuclear cells (PBMCs), taken before the second cycle of nivolumab. The receptors shown here come from a human donor with classical Hodgkin lymphoma.

The chain links TRBV6-5 to TRBJ1-2, with TRBD1 as a possible D gene (6 bases). V was clipped by 4 bases and J by 8 bases, with 14 bases between them. The germline CDR1 and CDR2 sequences are MNHEY and SVGAGI. The CDR3 runs 13 residues. CDR3 coding DNA: TGTGCCAGCAGTTTAACAGGGCCAGGAGGCTACACCTTC. Translated: CASSLTGPGGYTF.

The V and J genes are TRBV14 and TRBJ2-3, with 11 bases matching TRBD2. The length of the CDR3 is 17 residues. From germline, CDR1 is SGHDN and CDR2 FVKESK. With 1 base clipped from V and 0 bases from J, the junction kept 3 bases outside the gene matches. CDR3 loop: CASSQGIAGGSTDTQYF. The CDR3 DNA is TGTGCCAGCAGCCAAGGTATAGCGGGAGGGAGCACAGATACGCAGTATTTT.

J is TRBJ2-2 and V is TRBV9; TRBD1 might be the D (5 bases). The V and J ends lost 0 bases and 5 bases respectively, with 11 bases between them. Germline values: CDR1 SGDLS, CDR2 YYNGEE. This CDR3 is 15 amino acids long. CDR3 amino acids: CASSVGAGKTGELFF. The CDR3 nucleotides read TGTGCCAGCAGCGTAGGGGCAGGGAAGACCGGGGAGCTGTTTTTT.

V gene TRBV13 combines with J gene TRBJ2-7; D is unclear. Germline values: CDR1 PRHDT, CDR2 FYEKMQ (reference sequence). V was clipped by 0 bases and J by 0 bases, with 6 bases between them. There are 14 residues in the CDR3. The CDR3 is CASSLGDPSYEQYF. As DNA, the CDR3 is TGTGCCAGCAGCTTAGGCGACCCCTCCTACGAGCAGTACTTC.

The V and J genes are TRBV6-5 and TRBJ1-1; no reliable D call. Germline-derived CDR1 and CDR2 are MNHEY and SVGAGI. The V gene lost 5 bases and the J gene lost 6 bases, with 10 bases spanning the gap. The CDR3 has 12 amino acids. The CDR3 DNA follows: TGTGCCAGCAGTCCCTGGTGGGCTGAAGCTTTCTTT. Its translation is CASSPWWAEAFF.

This clone came up once. V and J are TRBV6-1 and TRBJ1-2, with 11 bases matching TRBD1. The CDR3 extends over 15 amino acids. Germline loops: CDR1 MNHNS, CDR2 SASEGT. Trimming removed 9 bases from V and 8 bases from J; junction bases left unmatched: 14. The CDR3 reads CASSLGQGAIGGYTF. The DNA of the CDR3 is TGTGCCAGTTCTTTAGGACAGGGGGCTATTGGCGGCTACACCTTC.

The V gene is TRBV27, the J gene TRBJ1-2; D possibly corresponds to TRBD1 (5 bases). Trimming left V 2 bases short and J 6 bases short, with 16 bases between. The CDR3 is 15 amino acids. Germline V CDR1 and CDR2: MNHEY, SMNVEV (reference sequence). The CDR3 bases are TGTGCCAGCAGTTTAAACAGTGGGGCGGCTCATGGCTACACCTTC. Its protein product is CASSLNSGAAHGYTF.

V is TRBV7-2 and J is TRBJ1-1; unclear D gene. CDR3 length: 13 amino acids. V shed 5 bases and J shed 0 bases, with 7 bases lying between them. CDR1 is SGHTA, CDR2 FQGNSA, per germline. CDR3: CASSRLLNTEAFF. In DNA, the CDR3 is TGTGCCAGCAGCCGGTTGTTGAACACTGAAGCTTTCTTT.

The chain uses TRBV7-8 and TRBJ2-7; TRBD2 matches 11 bases. The germline V gene has CDR1 SGHVS and CDR2 FQNEAQ. CDR3 size: 16 residues. J gave up 3 bases and V 0 bases, and 4 bases lay outside the gene matches. The CDR3 nucleotides read TGTGCCAGCAGCTTAGCACTAGCGGGAGTTCGCTACGAGCAGTACTTC. The encoded protein is CASSLALAGVRYEQYF.

This rearrangement joins TRBV19 to TRBJ1-1; possible D gene TRBD1, 6 bases. CDR1 is LNHDA and CDR2 is SQIVND in the germline V gene (reference sequence). CDR3 length equals 14 residues. Trimming took off 5 bases at V and 4 bases at J, with 14 bases between the two ends. The CDR3 loop reads CASSSGAWGTEAFF. The CDR3 DNA follows: TGTGCCAGTAGTTCAGGGGCCTGGGGCACTGAAGCTTTCTTT.

The chain uses TRBV29-1 and TRBJ1-2; a possible D gene is TRBD1 (5 bases). Between the trimmed V and J ends, which lost 5 bases and 1 base, there was a span of 14 bases. Looked up from germline, CDR1 is SQVTM and CDR2 is ANQGSEA. The CDR3 sequence is 14 residues long. The CDR3 reads CSVPLGPFNYGYTF. The CDR3, as DNA: TGCAGCGTTCCCTTGGGACCTTTTAACTATGGCTACACCTTC.

As regards this clone: One junction end does not reproduce the germline sequence, and a read error may be involved. V gene TRBV15 combines with J gene TRBJ2-7; D ambiguous. Germline-derived CDR1 and CDR2 are LNHNV and YYDKDF (reference sequence). The CDR3 runs 16 residues. CDR3 bases: TGTGCCACCAGCAGAGAACCCGCCGGTCCCTCCTACGCGCAGTACTTC. Translating gives CATSREPAGPSYAQYF.

This chain connects TRBV19 to TRBJ2-1; 9 bases match TRBD2. This CDR3 spans 15 amino acids. The J segment lost 6 bases and the V segment lost 3 bases, leaving 6 bases of the junction unmatched. Germline V gives CDR1 LNHDA, CDR2 SQIVND (reference sequence). CDR3 loop: CASSIQTSGLNEQFF. CDR3 sequence (DNA): TGTGCCAGTAGTATTCAGACTAGCGGCCTCAATGAGCAGTTCTTC.

The chain joins TRBV5-5 to TRBJ1-4; D remains ambiguous. This CDR3 has 12 residues. Germline V gives CDR1 SGHKS, CDR2 YYEKEE (reference sequence). V was shortened by 7 bases and J by 11 bases, with 15 bases between the two germline ends. CDR3 bases: TGTGCCAGCGGTCCGGAGGCTACGAAACTGTTTTTT. Protein sequence: CASGPEATKLFF.

This clone was picked up a small number of times. The chain has TRBV18 and TRBJ1-4; D unclear. This CDR3 comprises 13 residues. The V gene's germline CDR1 is KGHSH and CDR2 LQKENI. Trimming took off 3 bases at V and 8 bases at J, with 10 bases between the two ends. CDR3 sequence reads: CASSPHAGEKLFF. The CDR3 DNA reads TGTGCCAGCTCACCCCACGCTGGGGAAAAACTGTTTTTT.